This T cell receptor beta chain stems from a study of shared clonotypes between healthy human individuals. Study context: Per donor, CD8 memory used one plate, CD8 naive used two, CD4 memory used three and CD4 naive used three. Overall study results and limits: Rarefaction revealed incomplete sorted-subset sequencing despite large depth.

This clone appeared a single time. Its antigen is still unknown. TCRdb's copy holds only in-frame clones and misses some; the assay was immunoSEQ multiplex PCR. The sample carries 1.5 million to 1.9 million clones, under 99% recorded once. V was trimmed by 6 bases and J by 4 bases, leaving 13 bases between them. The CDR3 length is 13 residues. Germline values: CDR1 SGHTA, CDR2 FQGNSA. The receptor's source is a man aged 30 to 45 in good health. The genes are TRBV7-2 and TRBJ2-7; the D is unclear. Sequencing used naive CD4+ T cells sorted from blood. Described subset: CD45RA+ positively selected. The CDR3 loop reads CASRPPGRYEQYF. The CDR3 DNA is TGTGCCAGCAGACCGCCCGGGCGGTACGAGCAGTACTTC.